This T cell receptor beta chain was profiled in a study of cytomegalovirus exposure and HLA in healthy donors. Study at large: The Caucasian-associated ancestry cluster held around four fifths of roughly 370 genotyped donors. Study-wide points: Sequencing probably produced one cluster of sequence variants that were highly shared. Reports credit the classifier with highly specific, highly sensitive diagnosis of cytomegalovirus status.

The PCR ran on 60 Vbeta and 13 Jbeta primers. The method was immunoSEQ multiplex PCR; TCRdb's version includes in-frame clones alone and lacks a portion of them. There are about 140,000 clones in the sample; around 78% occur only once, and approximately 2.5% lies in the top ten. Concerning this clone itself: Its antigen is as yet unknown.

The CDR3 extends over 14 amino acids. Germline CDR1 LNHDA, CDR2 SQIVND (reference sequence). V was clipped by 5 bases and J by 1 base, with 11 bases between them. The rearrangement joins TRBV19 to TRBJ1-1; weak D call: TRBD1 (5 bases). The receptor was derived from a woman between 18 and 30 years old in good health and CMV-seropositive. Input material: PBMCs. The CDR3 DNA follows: TGTGCCAGTAGTCTCCCGGGGGGGAACACTGAAGCTTTCTTT. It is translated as CASSLPGGNTEAFF. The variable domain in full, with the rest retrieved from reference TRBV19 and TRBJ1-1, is DGGITQSPKYLFRKEGQNVTLSCEQNLNHDAMYWYRQDPGQGLRLIYYSQIVNDFQKGDIAEGYSVSREKKESFPLTVTSAQKNPTAFYLCASSLPGGNTEAFFGQGTRLTVV.